The clone carrying this T cell receptor (beta chain) was seen a few times. This specimen belongs to a study of T cell responses to AZD1222 COVID-19 vaccine. Some clones are missing from TCRdb's copy, which holds only in-frame ones; the method was immunoSEQ multiplex PCR. The table lists 35,000 or so clones, roughly nine tenths of them singletons. The CDR3 runs 14 residues. Trimming removed 5 bases from V and 0 bases from J, with 10 bases in between. Germline CDR1 SGHVS, CDR2 FQNEAQ. This clonotype was sampled from an adult in good health. This chain uses TRBV7-8 with TRBJ1-2; D call uncertain. This specimen consisted of peripheral blood, obtained on day 0 of AZD1222 vaccination. CDR3: CASSPGGANYGYTF. The CDR3, as DNA: TGTGCCAGCAGCCCCGGTGGGGCTAACTATGGCTACACCTTC.